Presented here are 23 T cell receptor beta chains from one specimen sequenced in a study of blood T cell repertoires in COVID-19. Sequenced by immunoSEQ multiplex PCR; TCRdb stores in-frame clones only, minus some. The profile shows under 250,000 clones, around 86% of them singletons. Sequenced: peripheral blood. These receptors were taken from a man aged 50-60 years with COVID-19, enrolled during active disease.

The V and J genes are TRBV19 and TRBJ1-1; 7 bases align to TRBD1. Germline V gene data show CDR1 as LNHDA and CDR2 as SQIVND (reference sequence). Losses at the gene ends were 6 bases for V and 7 bases for J; bases not matched to a gene: 5. This CDR3 is 12 amino acids long. The CDR3 loop reads CASSLQGLEAFF. Here the CDR3 DNA reads TGTGCCAGTAGCCTACAGGGGCTTGAAGCTTTCTTT.

CDR3 loop: CAWTLDRMNTEAFF. CDR3 in DNA: TGTGCCTGGACTTTGGACAGAATGAACACTGAAGCTTTCTTT. The V call is TRBV30, the J call TRBJ1-1, with a weak D call TRBD1 (6 bases). CDR1 is GTSNPN, CDR2 SVGIG, per germline (reference sequence). V lost 4 bases to trimming and J lost 0 bases, with 12 bases between them. This CDR3 has 14 residues.

V and J are TRBV5-1 and TRBJ1-2, with D tentatively TRBD1 (5 bases). V was clipped by 5 bases and J by 0 bases, with 11 bases between them. Germline assignment: CDR1 SGHRS and CDR2 YFSETQ. The CDR3 has 14 residues. The CDR3: CASRQAGSNYGYTF. CDR3 DNA: TGCGCCAGCAGACAGGCAGGGTCTAACTATGGCTACACCTTC. The variable domain in full, completed from reference TRBV5-1 and TRBJ1-2, reads KAGVTQTPRYLIKTRGQQVTLSCSPISGHRSVSWYQQTPGQGLQFLFEYFSETQRNKGNFPGRFSGRQFSNSRSEMNVSTLELGDSALYLCASRQAGSNYGYTFGSGTRLTVV.

The V call is TRBV30, the J call TRBJ1-5, with 7 bases aligning to TRBD1. Germline V gene data show CDR1 as GTSNPN and CDR2 as SVGIG (reference sequence). Trimming took 2 bases from V and 8 from J; bases not matched to a gene: 9. The CDR3 sequence is 14 residues long. The CDR3 reads CAWSRGTVVEPQHF. CDR3 DNA: TGTGCCTGGAGTCGGGGGACAGTTGTAGAGCCCCAGCATTTT.

This chain connects TRBV24-1 to TRBJ2-2; tentatively, D is TRBD1 (6 bases). Germline values: CDR1 KGHDR, CDR2 SFDVKD. CDR3 length: 13 amino acids. Trimming took off 4 bases at V and 8 bases at J, with 10 bases between the two ends. CDR3 DNA sequence: TGTGCCACCAGTGAACAGGGTATAGGGGAGCTGTTTTTT. It encodes CATSEQGIGELFF.

The V and J genes are TRBV28 and TRBJ1-2; perhaps TRBD1 as D (6 bases). The CDR3 length is 15 residues. V gave up 2 bases and J gave up 4 bases, with 14 bases separating them. Germline CDR1 and CDR2: MDHEN and SYDVKM. CDR3 in DNA: TGTGCCAGCAGTTTAGGGGGGGCGCGGATCTATGGCTACACCTTC. Protein: CASSLGGARIYGYTF.

This chain joins TRBV5-1 and TRBJ1-5, with D perhaps matching TRBD1 (6 bases). The germline gives CDR1 SGHRS, CDR2 YFSETQ. The V end was cut by 0 bases, the J end by 7 bases, with 14 bases between. CDR3 size: 15 residues. The CDR3 region has the DNA TGCGCCAGCAGCTTGGACGGACAGCCTCAACAGCCCCAGCATTTT. This sequence encodes CASSLDGQPQQPQHF.

The chain couples TRBV12-5 to TRBJ2-7, with TRBD2 as a possible D gene (6 bases). The CDR3 runs 14 residues. V lost 0 bases and J lost 4, with 10 bases in between. Germline lookup yields CDR1 LGHNT and CDR2 FRNRAP. As DNA, the CDR3 is TGTGCTAGTGGTTTGGTAGGAGGAGGGTACGAGCAGTACTTC. This translates into CASGLVGGGYEQYF.

The V call is TRBV18, the J call TRBJ2-4, with 13 nucleotides matching TRBD2. Per germline, CDR1 KGHSH and CDR2 LQKENI. After removal of 3 bases from V and 3 bases from J, the junction contained 11 bases not matched to a gene. This CDR3 is built from 19 residues. The CDR3 region is CASSPGTSGTNWGKNIQYF. Written as DNA, the CDR3 is TGTGCCAGCTCACCGGGGACTAGCGGGACTAATTGGGGCAAAAACATTCAGTACTTC.

The chain employs TRBV10-3 and TRBJ2-7; TRBD1 aligns across 7 bases. Germline values: CDR1 ENHRY, CDR2 SYGVKD. Unmatched junction bases numbered 17, after V lost 4 bases and J lost 5 bases. This CDR3 is built from 17 residues. The DNA of the CDR3 is TGTGCCATCAGTGTTCAGGCGGCAGGGGGTAAAGAGGACGAGCAGTACTTC. Amino acid sequence: CAISVQAAGGKEDEQYF.

The chain couples TRBV30 to TRBJ1-2; no definite D call. Trimming removed 0 bases at V and 6 bases at J, with 11 bases between. Germline V gene data show CDR1 as GTSNPN and CDR2 as SVGIG (reference sequence). This CDR3 contains 13 residues. CDR3 in DNA: TGTGCCTGGAGTGTATTTGGGCGCGATGGCTACACCTTC. Translating gives CAWSVFGRDGYTF. The full variable domain, in which reference TRBV30 and TRBJ1-2 provide the parts outside the CDR3, is SQTIHQWPATLVQPVGSPLSLECTVEGTSNPNLYWYRQAAGRGLQLLFYSVGIGQISSEVPQNLSASRPQDRQFILSSKKLLLSDSGFYLCAWSVFGRDGYTFGSGTRLTVV.

V is TRBV2 and J is TRBJ1-5; D may be TRBD1 (5 bases). Germline V gene lookup returns CDR1 SNHLY and CDR2 FYNNEI. This CDR3 has 14 residues. V dropped 1 base and J dropped 7 bases, with 11 bases sitting between them. CDR3 sequence: CASSEEMKGQPQHF. CDR3 nucleotide sequence: TGTGCCAGCAGTGAAGAAATGAAGGGGCAGCCCCAGCATTTT. The full variable domain, its missing parts supplied by reference TRBV2 and TRBJ1-5, is EPEVTQTPSHQVTQMGQEVILRCVPISNHLYFYWYRQILGQKVEFLVSFYNNEISEKSEIFDDQFSVERPDGSNFTLKIRSTKLEDSAMYFCASSEEMKGQPQHFGDGTRLSIL.

The chain links TRBV30 to TRBJ1-1; possible D gene TRBD1, 5 bases. The CDR3 loop spans 15 amino acids. Germline CDR1 GTSNPN, CDR2 SVGIG (reference sequence). CDR3 sequence reads: CAQTGGQGMNTEAFF. The CDR3 nucleotides read TGTGCACAAACGGGTGGCCAGGGAATGAACACTGAAGCTTTCTTT.

The genes are TRBV4-3 and TRBJ2-1; 11 nucleotides agree with TRBD2. In germline, CDR1 is LGHNA, CDR2 YSLEER. CDR3 length: 21 residues. The junction had 13 bases not matched to a gene; V was cut back by 0 bases and J by 0 bases. Here the CDR3 DNA reads TGCGCCAGCAGCCAAGAAGACACCGGGACTAGCGGAGGGAGCTCCTACAATGAGCAGTTCTTC. Its translation is CASSQEDTGTSGGSSYNEQFF.

The V call is TRBV14, the J call TRBJ1-2; the match to TRBD1 covers 10 bases. CDR3 length equals 15 residues. Trimming removed 3 bases from V and 5 bases from J; junction bases left unmatched: 6. CDR1 and CDR2 (germline): SGHDN, FVKESK. CDR3 region: CASSQRPGQGYGYTF. CDR3 bases: TGTGCCAGCAGCCAGAGACCGGGACAGGGGTATGGCTACACCTTC.

This chain uses TRBV6-7 with TRBJ1-5, with D tentatively TRBD1 (6 bases). TRBV6-7 is labeled an ORF, and its function is uncertain. The CDR3 sequence is 16 residues long. Trimming took off 6 bases at V and 1 base at J, with 16 bases between the two ends. The CDR3 nucleotides are TGTGCCAGCAGCCGGGAGGGGGGGAAGAGCAATCAGCCCCAGCATTTT. It translates to CASSREGGKSNQPQHF.

The genes are TRBV5-1 and TRBJ1-4; the D is unclear. Germline V gene data show CDR1 as SGHRS and CDR2 as YFSETQ. V lost 4 bases, J lost 3 bases, and 10 bases lay in between. The CDR3 has 14 amino acids. For the CDR3, the DNA is TGCGCCAGCAGCCCTCAAGCTCCTAATGAAAAACTGTTTTTT. Protein product: CASSPQAPNEKLFF.

V usage is TRBV7-9 and J usage is TRBJ1-4; possibly TRBD1 for D (5 bases). The V and J ends lost 4 bases and 7 bases respectively, with 13 bases between them. Germline CDR1 is SEHNR and CDR2 is FQNEAQ (reference sequence). CDR3 length: 14 residues. CDR3 region: CASSWTRGAEKLFF. The CDR3 DNA reads TGTGCCAGCAGCTGGACAAGAGGAGCTGAAAAACTGTTTTTT.

CDR3 in DNA: TGTGCCAGCAGTGCGACAGGTAGCTACACCTTC. Translated, it gives CASSATGSYTF. This chain links TRBV12-3 or TRBV12-4 with TRBJ1-2; the D gene is possibly TRBD1 (6 bases). V lost 5 bases and J lost 9, with 10 bases in between. CDR3 size: 11 residues.

The rearrangement joins TRBV19 to TRBJ2-3, with TRBD2 matching over 11 bases. Germline V lookup: CDR1 LNHDA, CDR2 SQIVND (reference sequence). This CDR3 is 16 amino acids long. Germline trimming cut 4 bases from V and 1 base from J; bases unmatched to any gene: 4. CDR3 sequence: CASSTPGLAGTDTQYF. CDR3 DNA: TGTGCCAGTAGTACACCGGGACTAGCGGGCACAGATACGCAGTATTTT.

J is TRBJ1-5 and V is TRBV21-1; the D call in the table, TRBD1, was not verified against the DNA. TRBV21-1 is a pseudogene locus. This CDR3 region has 15 residues. Written as DNA, the CDR3 is TGTGCCAGCAGCAAAGGTGGGCAGGGAAATCAGCCCCAGCATTTT. Its translation: CASSKGGQGNQPQHF.

V and J are TRBV27 and TRBJ1-5; TRBD1 agrees at 7 bases. The CDR3 spans 14 residues. Germline V CDR1 and CDR2: MNHEY, SMNVEV (reference sequence). The V gene end was trimmed by 3 bases and the J gene end by 7 bases; junction bases not matched to a gene: 6. CDR3 region: CASSLRGPWQPQHF. The CDR3, as DNA: TGTGCCAGCAGTTTGAGGGGGCCCTGGCAGCCCCAGCATTTT.

This rearrangement joins TRBV5-5 to TRBJ1-1; D may be TRBD1 (6 bases). Germline values: CDR1 SGHKS, CDR2 YYEKEE (reference sequence). Trimming cost V 1 base and J 2 bases, with 12 bases left between them. The CDR3 spans 15 residues. The CDR3, as DNA: TGTGCCAGCAGCTTGAGATGGGGGCGAAACACTGAAGCTTTCTTT. Protein: CASSLRWGRNTEAFF.